The 2 T cell receptor beta chains below come from one sample, sequenced in a study of T cell changes during pregnancy in multiple sclerosis. The repertoire was sequenced with immunoSEQ multiplex PCR; TCRdb's copy has only in-frame clones and lacks some. The table lists around 38,000 clones, approximately 92% of them singletons. Source: CD8+ T cells from peripheral blood mononuclear cells, taken in the third trimester of pregnancy. These receptors originate from a female donor with multiple sclerosis, enrolled in a pregnancy study.

This chain connects TRBV4-3 to TRBJ2-1, with D possibly being TRBD2 (7 bases). CDR3 size: 15 residues. The V end lost 5 bases, the J end lost 4 bases, and 15 bases lay between the germline ends. Per the germline V gene, CDR1 is LGHNA and CDR2 is YSLEER. The CDR3 loop is CASSWGGGGYNEQFF. Here the CDR3 DNA reads TGCGCCAGCAGCTGGGGGGGCGGCGGATACAATGAGCAGTTCTTC.

The rearrangement uses TRBV7-2 and TRBJ1-2, with D hard to call. V was trimmed by 0 bases and J by 1 base, leaving 6 bases between them. The CDR3 has 14 residues. From germline, CDR1 is SGHTA and CDR2 FQGNSA. This CDR3 reads CASSLAAGNYGYTF. The CDR3, as DNA: TGTGCCAGCAGCTTAGCTGCGGGTAACTATGGCTACACCTTC.